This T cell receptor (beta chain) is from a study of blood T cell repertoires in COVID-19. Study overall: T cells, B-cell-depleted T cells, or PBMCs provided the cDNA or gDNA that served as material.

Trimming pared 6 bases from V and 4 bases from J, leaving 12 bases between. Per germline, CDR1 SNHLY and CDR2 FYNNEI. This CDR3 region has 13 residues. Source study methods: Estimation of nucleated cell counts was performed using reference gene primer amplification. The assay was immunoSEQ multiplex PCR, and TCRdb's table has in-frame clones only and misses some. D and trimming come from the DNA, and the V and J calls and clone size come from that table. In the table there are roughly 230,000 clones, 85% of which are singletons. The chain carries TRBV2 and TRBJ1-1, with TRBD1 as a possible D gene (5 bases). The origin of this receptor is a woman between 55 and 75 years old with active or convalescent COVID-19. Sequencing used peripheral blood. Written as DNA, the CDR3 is TGTGCCAGCAGCAAAGCGGGGGGCACTGAAGCTTTCTTT. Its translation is CASSKAGGTEAFF.